These T cell receptor beta chains were read from a single sample in a study of shared clonotypes between healthy human individuals. The repertoire was sequenced with immunoSEQ multiplex PCR; TCRdb's copy has only in-frame clones and lacks some. The repertoire consists of 2.3 million or so clones, with 85% to 95% occurring once and the leading ten covering roughly 0.36%. The sequenced sample was naive CD4+ T cells from PBMCs. Receptors were obtained from a man between 18 and 35 years old in good health. Some clones in this sample may be carry-over from other donors' samples. Each CDR3 is given with its conserved first and last residue. The D gene is left open where the match is weak. For some rows the clone size is stated as once, few or many, or as a class when expanded; others skip it.

d_gene | j_gene | v_gene | abundance | CDR3aa | CDR3nt
TRBD1 | TRBJ2-3 | TRBV2 | NA | CASSARQGAIRTDTQYF | TGTGCCAGCAGTGCTCGACAGGGGGCAATCCGCACAGATACGCAGTATTTT
TRBD2 | TRBJ2-7 | TRBV20-1 | NA | CSATRGDEQYF | TGCAGTGCCACTCGGGGGGACGAGCAGTACTTC
TRBD1 | TRBJ1-1 | TRBV5-4 | once | CASSLSAGGVRTEAFF | TGTGCCAGCAGCTTGTCGGCAGGGGGGGTTCGGACTGAAGCTTTCTTT
TRBD1 | TRBJ2-5 | TRBV5-1 | NA | CASSQGASETQYF | TGCGCCAGCAGCCAGGGGGCTTCAGAGACCCAGTACTTC
NA | TRBJ1-1 | TRBV6-5 | NA | CASSRYRDTEAFF | TGTGCCAGCAGCCGATACAGGGATACTGAAGCTTTCTTT
TRBD2 | TRBJ2-1 | TRBV10-3 | NA | CAISDPSGTSGRARIIEQFF | TGTGCCATCAGTGACCCGTCCGGGACTAGCGGGAGGGCCCGAATAATTGAGCAGTTCTTC
NA | TRBJ2-5 | TRBV2 | NA | CASRRDRQETQYF | TGTGCCAGCAGGCGGGACAGACAAGAGACCCAGTACTTC
TRBD1 | TRBJ2-7 | TRBV2 | NA | CASSPGQEAYEQYF | TGTGCCAGCAGTCCCGGACAGGAGGCCTACGAGCAGTACTTC
TRBD1 | TRBJ2-7 | TRBV28 | NA | CASKRTGPYEQYF | TGTGCCAGCAAAAGGACAGGGCCCTACGAGCAGTACTTC
TRBD1 | TRBJ1-2 | TRBV19 | NA | CASTPGQETNYGYTF | TGTGCCAGTACCCCGGGACAGGAAACAAACTATGGCTACACCTTC
NA | TRBJ1-1 | TRBV7-8 | NA | CASSSQARGIGTEAFF | TGTGCCAGCAGTAGCCAGGCCAGGGGTATAGGAACTGAAGCTTTCTTT
NA | TRBJ1-2 | TRBV29-1 | once | CSVAPFFSNYGYTF | TGCAGCGTTGCTCCTTTCTTCTCTAACTATGGCTACACCTTC
NA | TRBJ1-1 | TRBV11-2 | NA | CASSLGGWAGTYENTEAFF | TGTGCCAGCAGCTTAGGTGGGTGGGCAGGGACATACGAGAACACTGAAGCTTTCTTT
NA | TRBJ2-7 | TRBV7-3 | NA | CASSFGGSYEQYF | TGTGCCAGCAGCTTCGGGGGCTCCTACGAGCAGTACTTC
NA | TRBJ1-5 | TRBV30 | NA | CAWSSPAGQSNQPQHF | TGTGCCTGGAGTTCCCCCGCCGGACAGAGCAATCAGCCCCAGCATTTT
NA | TRBJ2-7 | TRBV9 | NA | CASSPGVGTRHEQYF | TGTGCCAGCAGCCCGGGGGTCGGGACTCGCCACGAGCAGTACTTC
TRBD2 | TRBJ2-2 | TRBV6-1 | NA | CASSEGLASRGGTGELFF | TGTGCCAGCAGTGAGGGACTAGCGTCGCGAGGAGGCACCGGGGAGCTGTTTTTT
TRBD1 | TRBJ1-3 | TRBV10-3 | NA | CAISRDRGHTIYF | TGTGCCATCAGTCGGGACAGGGGACACACCATATATTTT
TRBD2 | TRBJ2-2 | TRBV2 | NA | CASVTSGRSGELFF | TGTGCCAGCGTGACTAGCGGGAGATCCGGGGAGCTGTTTTTT
TRBD1 | TRBJ1-1 | TRBV2 | few | CASNLDRGPEAFF | TGTGCCAGCAATCTGGACAGGGGCCCTGAAGCTTTCTTT
TRBD1 | TRBJ2-2 | TRBV19 | NA | CASIGQGANTGELFF | TGTGCCAGTATCGGCCAGGGGGCGAACACCGGGGAGCTGTTTTTT
NA | TRBJ1-3 | TRBV12-5 | NA | CASGNREENTIYF | TGTGCTAGTGGGAACAGGGAGGAGAACACCATATATTTT
NA | TRBJ2-5 | TRBV6-5 | NA | CASSYEVGETQYF | TGTGCCAGCAGTTACGAGGTCGGGGAGACCCAGTACTTC
NA | TRBJ2-1 | TRBV6-4 | few | CASSPGESYNEQFF | TGTGCCAGCAGTCCCGGGGAATCTTACAATGAGCAGTTCTTC
NA | TRBJ2-7 | TRBV5-1 | NA | CASSFQPGQNEQYF | TGCGCCAGCAGCTTTCAGCCGGGACAAAACGAGCAGTACTTC
NA | TRBJ2-7 | TRBV28 | once | CASSSPLRDQRNYEQYF | TGTGCCAGCAGTTCCCCCCTCCGGGACCAGCGGAACTACGAGCAGTACTTC
NA | TRBJ1-2 | TRBV28 | NA | CASSPPPGPTHYGYTF | TGTGCCAGCAGTCCCCCTCCCGGGCCAACCCACTATGGCTACACCTTC
NA | TRBJ1-2 | TRBV6-1 | NA | CASSPTDPLSYGYTF | TGTGCCAGCAGTCCGACCGACCCCCTATCCTATGGCTACACCTTC
NA | TRBJ1-5 | TRBV18 | NA | CASSPDGSQPQHF | TGTGCCAGCTCACCCGACGGGAGTCAGCCCCAGCATTTT
NA | TRBJ1-1 | TRBV2 | once | CASCWQPNTEAFF | TGTGCCAGCTGCTGGCAACCGAACACTGAAGCTTTCTTT
NA | TRBJ1-2 | TRBV28 | NA | CASTTPAAGGYTF | TGTGCCAGCACCACCCCGGCAGCTGGGGGCTACACCTTC
TRBD1 | TRBJ2-7 | TRBV7-9 | NA | CASSLGEGFGTGSYEQYF | TGTGCCAGCAGCTTGGGTGAAGGTTTCGGGACAGGGTCCTACGAGCAGTACTTC
TRBD1 | TRBJ1-3 | TRBV4-3 | NA | CASSQGQGDGNTIYF | TGCGCCAGCAGCCAGGGACAGGGAGATGGAAACACCATATATTTT
TRBD2 | TRBJ2-1 | TRBV10-1 | NA | CASSELREGLGQFF | TGCGCCAGCAGTGAACTTCGGGAGGGCCTGGGGCAGTTCTTC
TRBD2 | TRBJ2-1 | TRBV7-3 | NA | CASSPGVPGLAGVEQFF | TGTGCCAGCAGCCCCGGGGTCCCGGGACTAGCGGGAGTTGAGCAGTTCTTC
NA | TRBJ2-7 | TRBV28 | NA | CAIRDASYEQYF | TGTGCCATCCGGGACGCCTCCTACGAGCAGTACTTC
NA | TRBJ1-1 | TRBV30 | once | CAWSRTRGNTEAFF | TGTGCCTGGAGTCGTACGAGGGGGAACACTGAAGCTTTCTTT
NA | TRBJ2-5 | TRBV12-5 | NA | CASGRGTGTQYF | TGTGCTAGTGGCCGAGGAACAGGGACCCAGTACTTC
NA | TRBJ2-7 | TRBV28 | NA | CASSLGEGGLDEQYF | TGTGCCAGCAGTTTAGGTGAAGGGGGGCTGGACGAGCAGTACTTC
TRBD1 | TRBJ1-3 | TRBV6-1 | NA | CASRDRLTGNTIYF | TGTGCCAGCAGGGACAGGCTTACTGGAAACACCATATATTTT
NA | TRBJ2-5 | TRBV7-8 | once | CASSPRWYQETQYF | TGTGCCAGCAGCCCCCGGTGGTATCAAGAGACCCAGTACTTC
NA | TRBJ2-3 | TRBV15 | NA | CATRIGNGASTDTQYF | TGTGCCACCCGGATCGGGAATGGCGCTAGCACAGATACGCAGTATTTT
TRBD1 | TRBJ2-7 | TRBV27 | NA | CASSSQQKTGVRVF | TGTGCCAGCAGTTCACAACAGAAAACAGGGGTAAGGGTTTTC
NA | TRBJ1-5 | TRBV4-3 | NA | CASSQGYSVNQPQHF | TGCGCCAGCAGCCAGGGATATTCTGTCAATCAGCCCCAGCATTTT
NA | TRBJ2-2 | TRBV7-2 | NA | CASRGRHTGELFF | TGTGCCAGCCGGGGGAGGCACACCGGGGAGCTGTTTTTT
TRBD1 | TRBJ1-1 | TRBV29-1 | NA | CSVEKLGQGSEAFF | TGCAGCGTTGAAAAGCTGGGACAGGGTTCTGAAGCTTTCTTT
TRBD2 | TRBJ2-3 | TRBV19 | NA | CASSMGTSGSTDTQYF | TGTGCCAGTAGTATGGGGACTAGCGGGAGCACAGATACGCAGTATTTT
NA | TRBJ1-2 | TRBV28 | NA | CASSSSTGPTF | TGTGCCAGCAGTTCAAGTACAGGGCCCACCTTC
TRBD2 | TRBJ2-5 | TRBV2 | once | CASSRLAGGETQYF | TGTGCCAGCAGCCGACTAGCGGGAGGAGAGACCCAGTACTTC
TRBD2 | TRBJ2-1 | TRBV7-3 | NA | CASSSFLSGTSASSSYNEQFF | TGTGCCAGCAGCTCTTTCCTCTCCGGGACTAGCGCTTCGAGCTCCTACAATGAGCAGTTCTTC
TRBD2 | TRBJ2-1 | TRBV28 | NA | CASSFRREYNEQFF | TGTGCCAGCAGTTTTCGGCGGGAGTACAATGAGCAGTTCTTC
TRBD1 | TRBJ2-7 | TRBV27 | NA | CASRRTGGDEQYF | TGTGCCAGCAGACGGACAGGGGGAGACGAGCAGTACTTC
NA | TRBJ2-7 | TRBV4-1 | NA | CASSQAGTSAYEQYF | TGCGCCAGCAGCCAAGCGGGGACGTCGGCCTACGAGCAGTACTTC